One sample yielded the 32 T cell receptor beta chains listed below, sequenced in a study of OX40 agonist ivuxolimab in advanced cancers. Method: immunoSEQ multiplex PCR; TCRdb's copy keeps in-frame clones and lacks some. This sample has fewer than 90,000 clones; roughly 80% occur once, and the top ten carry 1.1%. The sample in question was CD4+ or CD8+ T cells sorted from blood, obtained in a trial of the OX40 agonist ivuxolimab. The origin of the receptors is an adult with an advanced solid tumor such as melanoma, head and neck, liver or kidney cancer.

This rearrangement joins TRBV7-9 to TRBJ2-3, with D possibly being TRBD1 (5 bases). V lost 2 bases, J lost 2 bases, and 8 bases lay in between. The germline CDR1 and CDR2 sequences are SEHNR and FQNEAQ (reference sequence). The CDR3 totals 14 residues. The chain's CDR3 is CASSLQGTTDTQYF. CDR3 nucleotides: TGTGCCAGCAGCTTACAGGGAACCACAGATACGCAGTATTTT.

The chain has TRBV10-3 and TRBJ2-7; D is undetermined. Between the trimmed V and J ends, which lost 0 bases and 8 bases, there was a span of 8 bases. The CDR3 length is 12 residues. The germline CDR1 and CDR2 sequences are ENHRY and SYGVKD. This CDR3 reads CAISESGRKQYF. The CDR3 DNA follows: TGTGCCATCAGTGAGTCTGGAAGGAAGCAGTACTTC.

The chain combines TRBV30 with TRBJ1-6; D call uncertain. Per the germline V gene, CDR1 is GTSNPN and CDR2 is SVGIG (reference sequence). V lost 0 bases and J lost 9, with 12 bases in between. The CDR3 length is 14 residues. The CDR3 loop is CAWSVSERASPLHF. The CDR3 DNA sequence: TGTGCCTGGAGTGTAAGTGAAAGGGCTTCACCCCTCCACTTT. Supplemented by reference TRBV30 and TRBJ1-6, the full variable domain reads SQTIHQWPATLVQPVGSPLSLECTVEGTSNPNLYWYRQAAGRGLQLLFYSVGIGQISSEVPQNLSASRPQDRQFILSSKKLLLSDSGFYLCAWSVSERASPLHFGNGTRLTVT.

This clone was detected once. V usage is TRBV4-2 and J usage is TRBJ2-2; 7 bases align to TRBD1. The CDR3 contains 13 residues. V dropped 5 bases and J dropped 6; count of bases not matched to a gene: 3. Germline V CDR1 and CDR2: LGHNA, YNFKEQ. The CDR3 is CASSATGPGELFF. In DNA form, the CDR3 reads TGTGCCAGCAGCGCGACAGGGCCCGGGGAGCTGTTTTTT.

As DNA, the CDR3 is TGCGCCAGCACCCACAGGCAGGGGGGCACTGAAGCTTTCTTT. Its translation: CASTHRQGGTEAFF. The V gene is TRBV5-1, the J gene TRBJ1-1; 7 positions match TRBD1. Germline values: CDR1 SGHRS, CDR2 YFSETQ. The length of the CDR3 is 14 residues. Losses at the gene ends were 6 bases for V and 4 bases for J; bases not matched to a gene: 9.

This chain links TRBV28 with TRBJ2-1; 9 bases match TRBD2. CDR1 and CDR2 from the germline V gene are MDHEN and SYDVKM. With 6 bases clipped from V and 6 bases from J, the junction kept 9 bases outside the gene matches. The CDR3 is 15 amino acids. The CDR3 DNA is TGTGCCAGCAGGCGAGCGGGGGGATCAGGCAATGAGCAGTTCTTC. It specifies CASRRAGGSGNEQFF.

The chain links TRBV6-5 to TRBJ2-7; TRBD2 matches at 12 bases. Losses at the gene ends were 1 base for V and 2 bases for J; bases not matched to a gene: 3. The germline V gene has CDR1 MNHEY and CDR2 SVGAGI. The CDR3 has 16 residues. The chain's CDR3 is CASSYYGLAGPYEQYF. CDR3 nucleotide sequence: TGTGCCAGCAGTTACTACGGACTAGCGGGACCCTACGAGCAGTACTTC.

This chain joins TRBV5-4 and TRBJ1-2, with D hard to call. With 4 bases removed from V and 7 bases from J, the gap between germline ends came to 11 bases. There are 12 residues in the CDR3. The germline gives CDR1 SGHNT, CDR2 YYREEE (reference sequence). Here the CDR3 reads CASSLTVGGYTF. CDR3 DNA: TGTGCCAGCAGCCTCACCGTGGGTGGCTACACCTTC.

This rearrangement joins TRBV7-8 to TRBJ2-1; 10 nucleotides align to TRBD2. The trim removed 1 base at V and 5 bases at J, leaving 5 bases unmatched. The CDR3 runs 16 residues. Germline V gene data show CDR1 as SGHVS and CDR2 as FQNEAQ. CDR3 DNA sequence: TGTGCCAGCAGCTTAGGGACTAGCGGACCTAACAATGAGCAGTTCTTC. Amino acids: CASSLGTSGPNNEQFF.

CDR3 DNA sequence: TGTGCCAGCAGCCAAGTAGGGGGGAATGGCTACACCTTC. Its translation is CASSQVGGNGYTF. The chain links TRBV5-4 to TRBJ1-2, with D possibly matching TRBD1 (6 bases). The CDR3 consists of 13 residues. CDR1 SGHNT and CDR2 YYREEE come from the germline V gene (reference sequence). V was cut by 4 bases and J by 6 bases, with 13 bases left in between.

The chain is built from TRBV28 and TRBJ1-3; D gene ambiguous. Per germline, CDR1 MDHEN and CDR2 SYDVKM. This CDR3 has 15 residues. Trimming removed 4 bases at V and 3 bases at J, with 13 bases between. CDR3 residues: CASSSPEGGGNTIYF. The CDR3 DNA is TGTGCCAGCAGTTCCCCTGAGGGAGGTGGAAACACCATATATTTT.

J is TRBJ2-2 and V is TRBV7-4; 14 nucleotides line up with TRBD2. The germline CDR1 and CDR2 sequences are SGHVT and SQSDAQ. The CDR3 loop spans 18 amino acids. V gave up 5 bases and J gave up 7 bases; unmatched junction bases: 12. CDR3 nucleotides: TGTGCCAGCAGCCCCGATCGGAGACTAGCGGGGGGGATCGGGGAGCTGTTTTTT. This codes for CASSPDRRLAGGIGELFF.

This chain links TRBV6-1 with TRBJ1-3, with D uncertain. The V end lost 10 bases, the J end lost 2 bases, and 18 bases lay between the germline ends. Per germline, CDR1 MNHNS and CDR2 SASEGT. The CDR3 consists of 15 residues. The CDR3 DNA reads TGTGCCACCCATACGGGAGAGGGAACTGGAAACACCATATATTTT. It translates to CATHTGEGTGNTIYF.

The CDR3 sequence: CASTLGGSGTDTQYF. The DNA for the CDR3 is TGTGCCAGTACCCTAGGGGGGTCTGGCACAGATACGCAGTATTTT. The chain combines TRBV19 with TRBJ2-3, with D perhaps TRBD1 or TRBD2 (6 bases each). V was shortened by 7 bases and J by 1 base, with 15 bases between the two germline ends. The germline V gene encodes CDR1 LNHDA and CDR2 SQIVND (reference sequence). CDR3 length: 15 amino acids.

The CDR3 reads CSATHGNEQFF. DNA for the CDR3: TGCAGTGCAACACACGGGAATGAGCAGTTCTTC. The rearrangement uses TRBV20-1 and TRBJ2-1, with D unresolved. V lost 6 bases and J 7 bases, leaving 10 bases between the germline ends. Germline V gives CDR1 DFQATT, CDR2 SNEGSKA (reference sequence). This CDR3 comprises 11 residues.

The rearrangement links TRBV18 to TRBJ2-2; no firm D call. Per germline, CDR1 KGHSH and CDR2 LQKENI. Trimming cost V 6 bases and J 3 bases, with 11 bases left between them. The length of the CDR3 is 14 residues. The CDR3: CASSRDADTGELFF. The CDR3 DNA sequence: TGTGCCAGCTCCCGCGACGCCGACACCGGGGAGCTGTTTTTT. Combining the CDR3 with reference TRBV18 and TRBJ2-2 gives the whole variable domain NAGVMQNPRHLVRRRGQEARLRCSPMKGHSHVYWYRQLPEEGLKFMVYLQKENIIDESGMPKERFSAEFPKEGPSILRIQQVVRGDSAAYFCASSRDADTGELFFGEGSRLTVL.

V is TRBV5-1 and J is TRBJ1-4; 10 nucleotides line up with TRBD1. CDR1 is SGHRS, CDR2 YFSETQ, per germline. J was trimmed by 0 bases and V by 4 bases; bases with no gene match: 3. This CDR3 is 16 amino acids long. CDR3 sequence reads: CASSRGTGATNEKLFF. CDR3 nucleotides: TGCGCCAGCAGCCGCGGGACAGGGGCAACTAATGAAAAACTGTTTTTT. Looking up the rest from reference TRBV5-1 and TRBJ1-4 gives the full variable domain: KAGVTQTPRYLIKTRGQQVTLSCSPISGHRSVSWYQQTPGQGLQFLFEYFSETQRNKGNFPGRFSGRQFSNSRSEMNVSTLELGDSALYLCASSRGTGATNEKLFFGSGTQLSVL.

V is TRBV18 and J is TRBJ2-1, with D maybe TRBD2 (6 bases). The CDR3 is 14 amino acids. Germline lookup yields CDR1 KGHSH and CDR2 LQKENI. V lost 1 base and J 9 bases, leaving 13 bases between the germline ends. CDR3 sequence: CASSPRSGISEQFF. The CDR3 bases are TGTGCCAGCTCACCACGTAGCGGCATATCTGAGCAGTTCTTC.

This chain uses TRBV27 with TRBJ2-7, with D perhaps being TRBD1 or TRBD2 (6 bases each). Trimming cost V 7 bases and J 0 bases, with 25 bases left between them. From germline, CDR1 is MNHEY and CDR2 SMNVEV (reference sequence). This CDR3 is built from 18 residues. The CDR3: CASTAWGVGTPNSYEQYF. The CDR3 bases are TGTGCCAGCACCGCCTGGGGGGTCGGGACACCGAACTCCTACGAGCAGTACTTC.

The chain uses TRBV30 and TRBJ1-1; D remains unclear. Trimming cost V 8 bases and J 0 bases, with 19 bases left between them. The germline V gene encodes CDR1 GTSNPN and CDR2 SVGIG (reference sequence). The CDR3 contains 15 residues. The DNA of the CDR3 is TGTGCCGGCAGTGGGAGGTACCCTATGAACACTGAAGCTTTCTTT. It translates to CAGSGRYPMNTEAFF.

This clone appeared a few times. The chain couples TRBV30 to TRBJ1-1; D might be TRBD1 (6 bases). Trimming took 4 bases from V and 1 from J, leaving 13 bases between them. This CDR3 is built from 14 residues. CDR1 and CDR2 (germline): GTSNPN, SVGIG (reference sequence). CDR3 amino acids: CAWNVGGANTEAFF. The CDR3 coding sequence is TGTGCCTGGAACGTAGGGGGAGCGAACACTGAAGCTTTCTTT.

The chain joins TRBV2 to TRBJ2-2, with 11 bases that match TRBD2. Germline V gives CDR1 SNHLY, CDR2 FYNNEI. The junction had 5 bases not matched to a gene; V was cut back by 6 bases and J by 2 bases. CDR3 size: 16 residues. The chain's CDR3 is CASRSLAGGNTGELFF. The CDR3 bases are TGTGCCAGCAGGAGCCTAGCGGGGGGTAACACCGGGGAGCTGTTTTTT.

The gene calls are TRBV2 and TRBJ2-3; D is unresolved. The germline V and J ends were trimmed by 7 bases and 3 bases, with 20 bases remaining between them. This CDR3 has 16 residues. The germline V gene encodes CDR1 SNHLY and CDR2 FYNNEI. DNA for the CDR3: TGTGCCAGCACCGCCCGTCTGGGGATCGGGACAGATACGCAGTATTTT. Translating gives CASTARLGIGTDTQYF.

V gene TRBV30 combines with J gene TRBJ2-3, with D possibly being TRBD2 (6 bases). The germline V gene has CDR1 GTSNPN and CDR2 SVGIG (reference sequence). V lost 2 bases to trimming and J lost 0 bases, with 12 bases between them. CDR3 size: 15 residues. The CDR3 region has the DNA TGTGCCTGGAGTTTCGCGGGGACTAGCACAGATACGCAGTATTTT. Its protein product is CAWSFAGTSTDTQYF.

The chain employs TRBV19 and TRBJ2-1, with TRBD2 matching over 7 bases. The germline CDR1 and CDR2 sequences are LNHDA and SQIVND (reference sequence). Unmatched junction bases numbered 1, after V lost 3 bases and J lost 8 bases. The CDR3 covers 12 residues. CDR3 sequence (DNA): TGTGCCAGTAGTATTCGGGGGGATGAGCAGTTCTTC. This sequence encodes CASSIRGDEQFF.

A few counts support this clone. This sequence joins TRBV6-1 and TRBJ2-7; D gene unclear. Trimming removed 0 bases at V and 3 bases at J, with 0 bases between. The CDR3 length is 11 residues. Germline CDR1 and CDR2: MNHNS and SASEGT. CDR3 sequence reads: CASSEAYEQYF. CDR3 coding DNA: TGTGCCAGCAGTGAAGCCTACGAGCAGTACTTC.

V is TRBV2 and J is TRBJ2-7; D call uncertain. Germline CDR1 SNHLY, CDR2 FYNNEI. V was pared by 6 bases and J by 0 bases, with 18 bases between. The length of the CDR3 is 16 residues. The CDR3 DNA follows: TGTGCCAGCAGGGAACAGTGGGCCGTTGGCTCCTACGAGCAGTACTTC. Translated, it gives CASREQWAVGSYEQYF.

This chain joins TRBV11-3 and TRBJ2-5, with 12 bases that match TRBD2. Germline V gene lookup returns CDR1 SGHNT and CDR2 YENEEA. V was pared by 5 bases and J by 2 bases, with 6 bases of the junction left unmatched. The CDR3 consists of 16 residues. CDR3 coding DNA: TGTGCCAGCAGCCCGGGAACTAGCGGGGGGCAAGAGACCCAGTACTTC. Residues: CASSPGTSGGQETQYF. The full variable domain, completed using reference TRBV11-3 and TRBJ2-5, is EAGVVQSPRYKIIEKKQPVAFWCNPISGHNTLYWYLQNLGQGPELLIRYENEEAVDDSQLPKDRFSAERLKGVDSTLKIQPAELGDSAVYLCASSPGTSGGQETQYFGPGTRLLVL.

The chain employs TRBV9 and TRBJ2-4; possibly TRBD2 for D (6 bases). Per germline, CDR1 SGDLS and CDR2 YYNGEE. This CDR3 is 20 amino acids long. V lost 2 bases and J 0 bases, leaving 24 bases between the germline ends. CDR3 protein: CASSVGTGTEGSIAKNIQYF. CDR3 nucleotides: TGTGCCAGCAGCGTTGGAACCGGGACTGAAGGGTCTATAGCCAAAAACATTCAGTACTTC.

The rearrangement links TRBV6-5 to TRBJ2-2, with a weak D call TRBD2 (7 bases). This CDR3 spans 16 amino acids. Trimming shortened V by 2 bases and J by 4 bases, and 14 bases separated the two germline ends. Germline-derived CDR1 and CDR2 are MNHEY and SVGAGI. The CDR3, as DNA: TGTGCCAGCAGTTACCCCCGGGGGGCTAGCACCGGGGAGCTGTTTTTT. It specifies CASSYPRGASTGELFF.

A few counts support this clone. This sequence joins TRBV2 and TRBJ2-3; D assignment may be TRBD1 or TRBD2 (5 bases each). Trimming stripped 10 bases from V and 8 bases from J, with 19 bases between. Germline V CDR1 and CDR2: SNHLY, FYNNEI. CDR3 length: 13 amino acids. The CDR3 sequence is CAIQGVEAGTQYF. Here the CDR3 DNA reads TGTGCCATCCAGGGAGTTGAGGCGGGTACGCAGTATTTT.

CDR3 region: CASSLGGTSVQETQYF. CDR3 nucleotides: TGTGCCAGCAGCTTGGGGGGTACCAGTGTCCAAGAGACCCAGTACTTC. This chain connects TRBV5-5 to TRBJ2-5; D gene unclear. The CDR3 extends over 16 amino acids. V lost 0 bases and J 1 base, leaving 13 bases between the germline ends. Germline CDR1 and CDR2: SGHKS and YYEKEE (reference sequence).